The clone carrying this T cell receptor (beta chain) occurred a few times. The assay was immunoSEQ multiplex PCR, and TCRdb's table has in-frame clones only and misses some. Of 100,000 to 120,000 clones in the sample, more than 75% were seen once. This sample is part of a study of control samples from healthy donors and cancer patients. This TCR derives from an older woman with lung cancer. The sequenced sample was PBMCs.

The CDR3 sequence is CASSDTGGQETQYF. The CDR3, as DNA: TGTGCCAGCAGTGATACAGGGGGCCAAGAGACCCAGTACTTC. The V and J genes are TRBV6-1 and TRBJ2-5; 8 bases map to TRBD1. The CDR3 loop spans 14 amino acids. With 3 bases clipped from V and 1 base from J, the junction kept 1 base outside the gene matches. Germline V gene sequence: CDR1 MNHNS, CDR2 SASEGT.